One and the same sample provided the 5 T cell receptor beta chains below, sequenced in a study of blood T cell repertoires in COVID-19. TCRdb keeps only in-frame clones here, not all; method: immunoSEQ multiplex PCR. Counted here are about 190,000 clones, roughly four fifths occurring once; the ten biggest clones make up around 6.3%. Sample: peripheral blood. The receptors were sampled from a woman aged 40 to 50 with acute or convalescent COVID-19.

This sequence joins TRBV5-5 and TRBJ1-6, with TRBD1 matching 7 bases. Germline V gene lookup returns CDR1 SGHKS and CDR2 YYEKEE (reference sequence). The CDR3 has 16 residues. V shed 4 bases, J shed 8 bases, and the junction held 12 bases outside the gene matches. The CDR3 sequence: CASSARQGGGYSPLHF. The CDR3 nucleotides read TGTGCCAGCAGCGCCAGACAGGGTGGGGGCTATTCACCCCTCCACTTT.

The chain couples TRBV21-1 to TRBJ2-7; TRBD2, the D gene given by the table, was not confirmed from the DNA. TRBV21-1 represents a pseudogene. The length of the CDR3 is 14 residues. CDR3 residues: CASSRVHHPYEQYF. The CDR3 DNA follows: TGTGCCAGCAGCAGAGTTCACCACCCCTACGAGCAGTACTTC.

The chain carries TRBV6-5 and TRBJ1-5; no clear D. This CDR3 region has 13 residues. CDR1 and CDR2 (germline): MNHEY, SVGAGI. With 2 bases removed from V and 7 bases from J, the gap between germline ends came to 9 bases. In DNA, the CDR3 is TGTGCCAGCAGTTACGGCGGGAAACAGCCCCAGCATTTT. Encoded protein: CASSYGGKQPQHF.

This chain uses TRBV5-6 with TRBJ1-1; D perhaps matches TRBD1 (5 bases). The CDR3 runs 13 residues. Trimming cost V 4 bases and J 0 bases, with 7 bases left between them. Germline CDR1 reads SGHDT; CDR2 reads YYEEEE. CDR3: CASSRTLNTEAFF. The DNA for the CDR3 is TGTGCCAGCAGCCGGACATTGAACACTGAAGCTTTCTTT.

This sequence joins TRBV28 and TRBJ1-6, with a weak D call TRBD1 (6 bases). Germline CDR1 reads MDHEN; CDR2 reads SYDVKM. V lost 4 bases and J 5 bases, leaving 12 bases between the germline ends. This CDR3 spans 15 amino acids. This CDR3 is CASSSSGHNNSPLHF. The CDR3 bases are TGTGCCAGCAGTTCCTCGGGACACAATAATTCACCCCTCCACTTT.